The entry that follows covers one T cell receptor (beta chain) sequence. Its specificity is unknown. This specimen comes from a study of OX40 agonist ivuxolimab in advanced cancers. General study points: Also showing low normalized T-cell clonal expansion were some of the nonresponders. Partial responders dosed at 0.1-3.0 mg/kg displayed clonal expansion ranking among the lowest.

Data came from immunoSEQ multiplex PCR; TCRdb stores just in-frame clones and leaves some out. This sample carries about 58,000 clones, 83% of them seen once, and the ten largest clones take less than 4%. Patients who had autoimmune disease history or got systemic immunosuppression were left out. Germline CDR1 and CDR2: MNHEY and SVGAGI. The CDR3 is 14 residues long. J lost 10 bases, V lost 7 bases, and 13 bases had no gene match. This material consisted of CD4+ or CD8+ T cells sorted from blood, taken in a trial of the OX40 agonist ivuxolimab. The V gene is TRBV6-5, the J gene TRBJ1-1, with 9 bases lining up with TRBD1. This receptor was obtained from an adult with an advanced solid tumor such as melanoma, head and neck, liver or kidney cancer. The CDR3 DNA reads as TGTGCCAGCATACCTCCGGGACAGGGTGGGGTAGCTTTCTTT. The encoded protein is CASIPPGQGGVAFF.